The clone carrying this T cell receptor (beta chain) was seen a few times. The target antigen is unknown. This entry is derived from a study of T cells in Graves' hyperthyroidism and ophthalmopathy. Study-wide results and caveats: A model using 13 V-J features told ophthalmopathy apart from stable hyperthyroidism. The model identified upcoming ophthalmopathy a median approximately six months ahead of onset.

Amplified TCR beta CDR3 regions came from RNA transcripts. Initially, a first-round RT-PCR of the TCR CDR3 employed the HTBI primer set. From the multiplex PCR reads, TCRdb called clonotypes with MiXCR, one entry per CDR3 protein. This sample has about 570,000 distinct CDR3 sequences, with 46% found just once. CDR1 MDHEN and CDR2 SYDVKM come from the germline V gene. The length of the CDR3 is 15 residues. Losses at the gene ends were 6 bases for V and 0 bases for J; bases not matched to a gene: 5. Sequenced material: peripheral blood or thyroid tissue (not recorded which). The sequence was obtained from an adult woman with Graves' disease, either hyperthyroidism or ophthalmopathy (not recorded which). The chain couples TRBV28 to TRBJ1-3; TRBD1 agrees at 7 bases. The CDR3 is CASSLRGLSGNTIYF. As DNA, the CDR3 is TGTGCCAGCAGCTTGAGGGGGCTCTCTGGAAACACCATATATTTT.